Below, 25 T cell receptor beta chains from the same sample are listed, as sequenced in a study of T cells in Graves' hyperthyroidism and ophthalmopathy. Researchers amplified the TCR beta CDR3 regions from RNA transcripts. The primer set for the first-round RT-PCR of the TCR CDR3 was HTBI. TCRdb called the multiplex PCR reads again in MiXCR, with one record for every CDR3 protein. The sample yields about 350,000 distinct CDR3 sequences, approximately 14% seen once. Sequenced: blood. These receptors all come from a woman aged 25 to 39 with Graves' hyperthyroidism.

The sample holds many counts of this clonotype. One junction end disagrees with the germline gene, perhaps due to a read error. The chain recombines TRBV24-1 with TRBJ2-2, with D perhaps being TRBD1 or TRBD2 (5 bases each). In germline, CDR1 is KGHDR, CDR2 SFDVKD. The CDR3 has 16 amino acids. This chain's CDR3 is CATSETGTANIGELFF. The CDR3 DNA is TGTGCCACCAGTGAGACCGGGACGGCTAACATCGGGGAGCTGTTTTTT.

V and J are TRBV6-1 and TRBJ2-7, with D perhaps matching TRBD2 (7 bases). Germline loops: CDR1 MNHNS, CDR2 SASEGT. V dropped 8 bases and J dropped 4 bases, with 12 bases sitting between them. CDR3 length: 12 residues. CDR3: CASLGRGYEQYF. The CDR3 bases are TGTGCCAGCCTGGGGAGGGGGTACGAGCAGTACTTC.

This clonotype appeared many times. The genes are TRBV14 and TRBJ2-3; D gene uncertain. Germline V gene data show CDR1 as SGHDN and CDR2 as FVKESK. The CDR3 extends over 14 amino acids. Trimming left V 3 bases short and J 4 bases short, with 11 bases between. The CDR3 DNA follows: TGTGCCAGCAGCCAGACCCGTAGGGCAGATACGCAGTATTTT. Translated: CASSQTRRADTQYF.

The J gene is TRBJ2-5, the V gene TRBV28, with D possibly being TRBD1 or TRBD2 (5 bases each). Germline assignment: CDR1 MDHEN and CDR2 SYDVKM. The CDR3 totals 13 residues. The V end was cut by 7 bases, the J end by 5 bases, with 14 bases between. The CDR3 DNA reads TGTGCCAGCACCTCTGGGGGTTGGGAGACCCAGTACTTC. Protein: CASTSGGWETQYF.

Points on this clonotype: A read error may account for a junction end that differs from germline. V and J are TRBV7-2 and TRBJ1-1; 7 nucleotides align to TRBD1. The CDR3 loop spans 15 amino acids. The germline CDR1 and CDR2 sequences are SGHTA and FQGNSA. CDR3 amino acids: CASSLGGGGNAEAFF. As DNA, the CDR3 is TGTGCCAGCAGCTTAGGAGGGGGCGGGAACGCTGAAGCTTTCTTT.

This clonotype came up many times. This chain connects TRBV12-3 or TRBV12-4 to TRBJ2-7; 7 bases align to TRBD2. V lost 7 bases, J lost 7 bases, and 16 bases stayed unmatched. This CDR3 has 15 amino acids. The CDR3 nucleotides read TGTGCCAGCAACATTCCCCATGCAGGGAGGGCGGAGCAGTACTTC. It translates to CASNIPHAGRAEQYF.

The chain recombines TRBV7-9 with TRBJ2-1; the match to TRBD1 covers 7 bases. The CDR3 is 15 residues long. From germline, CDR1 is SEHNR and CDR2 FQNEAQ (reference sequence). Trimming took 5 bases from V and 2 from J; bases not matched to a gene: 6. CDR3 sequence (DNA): TGTGCCAGCAGCCAATCGGGACAGACCTACAATGAGCAGTTCTTC. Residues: CASSQSGQTYNEQFF.

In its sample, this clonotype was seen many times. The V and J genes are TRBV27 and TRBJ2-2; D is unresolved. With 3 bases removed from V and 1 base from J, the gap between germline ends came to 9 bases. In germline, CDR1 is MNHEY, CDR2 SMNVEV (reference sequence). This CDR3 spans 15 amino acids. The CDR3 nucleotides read TGTGCCAGCAGTTTGAGGCCGTTGAACACCGGGGAGCTGTTTTTT. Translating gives CASSLRPLNTGELFF.

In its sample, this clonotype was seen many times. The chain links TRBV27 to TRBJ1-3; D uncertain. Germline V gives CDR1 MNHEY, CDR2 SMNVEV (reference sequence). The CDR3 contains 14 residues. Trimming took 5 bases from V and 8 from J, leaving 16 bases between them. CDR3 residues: CASSPLVVRDTIYF. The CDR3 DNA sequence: TGTGCCAGCAGTCCCCTAGTAGTGAGAGACACCATATATTTT.

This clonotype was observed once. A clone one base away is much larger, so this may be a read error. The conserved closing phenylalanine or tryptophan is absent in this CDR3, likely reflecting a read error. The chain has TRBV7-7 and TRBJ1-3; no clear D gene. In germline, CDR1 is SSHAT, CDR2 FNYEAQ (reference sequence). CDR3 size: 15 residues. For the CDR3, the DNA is TGTGCTAGCAGCTTGACCCCAGACTCTGGAAACACCATATATCTT. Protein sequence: CASSLTPDSGNTIYL.

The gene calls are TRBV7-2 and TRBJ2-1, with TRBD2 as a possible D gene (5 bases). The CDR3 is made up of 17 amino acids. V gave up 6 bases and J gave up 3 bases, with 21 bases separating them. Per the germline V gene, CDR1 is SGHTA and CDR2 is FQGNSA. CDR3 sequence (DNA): TGTGCCAGCAGACTTACCCTTCTAGCTTGGGGCTACAATGAGCAGTTCTTC. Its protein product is CASRLTLLAWGYNEQFF.

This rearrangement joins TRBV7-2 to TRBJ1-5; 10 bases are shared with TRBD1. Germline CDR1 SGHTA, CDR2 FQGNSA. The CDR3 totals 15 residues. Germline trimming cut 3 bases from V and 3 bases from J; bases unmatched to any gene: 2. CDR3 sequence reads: CASSLGQGYNQPQHF. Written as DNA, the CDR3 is TGTGCCAGCAGCTTGGGACAGGGGTACAATCAGCCCCAGCATTTT.

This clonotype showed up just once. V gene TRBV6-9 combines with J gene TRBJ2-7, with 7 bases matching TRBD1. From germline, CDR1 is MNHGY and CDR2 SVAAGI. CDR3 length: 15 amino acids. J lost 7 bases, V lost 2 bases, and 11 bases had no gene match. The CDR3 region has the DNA TGTGCCAGCAGTTATGGTCCCGACAGGGAGAAGGAGCAGTACTTC. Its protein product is CASSYGPDREKEQYF.

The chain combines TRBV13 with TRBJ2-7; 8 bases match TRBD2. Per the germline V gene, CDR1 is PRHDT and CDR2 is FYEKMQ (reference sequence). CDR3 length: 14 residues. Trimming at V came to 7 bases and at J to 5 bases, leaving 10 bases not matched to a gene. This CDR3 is CASTLAGRPDEQYF. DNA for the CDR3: TGTGCCAGCACCCTAGCGGGTCGACCTGACGAGCAGTACTTC.

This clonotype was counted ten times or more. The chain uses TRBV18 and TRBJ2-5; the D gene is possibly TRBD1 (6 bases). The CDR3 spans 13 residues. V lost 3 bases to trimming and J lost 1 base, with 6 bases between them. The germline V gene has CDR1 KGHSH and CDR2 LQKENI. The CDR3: CASSPGAQETQYF. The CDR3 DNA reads TGTGCCAGCTCACCGGGGGCCCAAGAGACCCAGTACTTC.

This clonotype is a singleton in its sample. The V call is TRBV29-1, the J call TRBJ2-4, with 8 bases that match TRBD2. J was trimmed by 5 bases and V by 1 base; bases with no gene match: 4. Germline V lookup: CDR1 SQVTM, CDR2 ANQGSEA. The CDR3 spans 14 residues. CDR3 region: CSVEGGAGENIQYF. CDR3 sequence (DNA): TGCAGCGTTGAAGGAGGAGCGGGGGAAAACATTCAGTACTTC.

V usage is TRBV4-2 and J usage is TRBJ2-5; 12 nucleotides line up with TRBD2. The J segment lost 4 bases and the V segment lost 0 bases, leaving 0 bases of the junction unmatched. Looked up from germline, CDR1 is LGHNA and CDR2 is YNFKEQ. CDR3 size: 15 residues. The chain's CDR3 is CASSQELAGGETQYF. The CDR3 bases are TGTGCCAGCAGCCAAGAACTAGCGGGAGGAGAGACCCAGTACTTC.

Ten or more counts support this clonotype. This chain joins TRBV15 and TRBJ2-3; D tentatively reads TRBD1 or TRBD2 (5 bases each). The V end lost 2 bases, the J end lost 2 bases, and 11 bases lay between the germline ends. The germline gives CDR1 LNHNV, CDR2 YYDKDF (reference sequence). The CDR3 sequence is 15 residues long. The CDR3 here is CATSRTRDPTDTQYF. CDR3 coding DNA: TGTGCCACCAGCAGAACTAGGGACCCCACAGATACGCAGTATTTT.

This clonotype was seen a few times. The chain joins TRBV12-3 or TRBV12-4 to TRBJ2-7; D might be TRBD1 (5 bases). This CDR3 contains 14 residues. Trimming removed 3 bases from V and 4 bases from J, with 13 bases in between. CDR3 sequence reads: CASSFPDSEYEQYF. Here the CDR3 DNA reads TGTGCCAGCAGTTTTCCTGACAGCGAGTACGAGCAGTACTTC.

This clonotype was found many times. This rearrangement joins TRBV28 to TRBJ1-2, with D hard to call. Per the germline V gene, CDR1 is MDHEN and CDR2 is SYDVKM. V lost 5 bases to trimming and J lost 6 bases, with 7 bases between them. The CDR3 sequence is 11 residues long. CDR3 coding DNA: TGTGCCAGCAGTCTCGGAGATGGCTACACCTTC. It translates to CASSLGDGYTF.

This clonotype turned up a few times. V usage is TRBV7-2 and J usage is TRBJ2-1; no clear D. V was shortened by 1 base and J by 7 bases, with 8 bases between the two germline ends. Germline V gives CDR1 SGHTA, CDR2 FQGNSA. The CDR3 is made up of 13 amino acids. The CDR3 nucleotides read TGTGCCAGCAGCTTAGAGCTCGGGAATGAGCAGTTCTTC. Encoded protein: CASSLELGNEQFF.

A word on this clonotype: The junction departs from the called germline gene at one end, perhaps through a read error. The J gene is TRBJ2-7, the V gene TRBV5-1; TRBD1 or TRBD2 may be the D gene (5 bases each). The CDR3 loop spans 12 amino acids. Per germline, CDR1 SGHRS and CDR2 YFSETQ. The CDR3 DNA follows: TGCGCCAGCAGGAGGGGCTCCTACGTGCAGTACTTC. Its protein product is CASRRGSYVQYF. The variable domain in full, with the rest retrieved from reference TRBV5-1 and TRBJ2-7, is KAGVTQTPRYLIKTRGQQVTLSCSPISGHRSVSWYQQTPGQGLQFLFEYFSETQRNKGNFPGRFSGRQFSNSRSEMNVSTLELGDSALYLCASRRGSYVQYFGPGTRLTVT.

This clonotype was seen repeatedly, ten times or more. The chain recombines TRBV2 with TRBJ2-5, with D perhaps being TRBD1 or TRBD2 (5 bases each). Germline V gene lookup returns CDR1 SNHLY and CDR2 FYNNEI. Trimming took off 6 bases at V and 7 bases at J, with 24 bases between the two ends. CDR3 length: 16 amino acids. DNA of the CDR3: TGTGCCAGCAGCTTGAAACCGGGGCGACAATGGGGGACCCAGTACTTC. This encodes CASSLKPGRQWGTQYF.

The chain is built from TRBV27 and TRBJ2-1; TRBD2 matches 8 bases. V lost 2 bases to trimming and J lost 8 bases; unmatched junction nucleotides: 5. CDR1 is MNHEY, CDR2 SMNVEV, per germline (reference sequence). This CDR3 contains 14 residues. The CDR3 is CASSLTGLAHEQFF. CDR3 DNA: TGTGCCAGCAGTTTAACAGGACTAGCCCATGAGCAGTTCTTC.

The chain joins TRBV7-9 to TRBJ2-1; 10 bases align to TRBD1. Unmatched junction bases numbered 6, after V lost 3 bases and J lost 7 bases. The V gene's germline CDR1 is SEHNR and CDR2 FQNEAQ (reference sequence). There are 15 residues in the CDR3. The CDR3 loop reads CASSLGQGPINEQFF. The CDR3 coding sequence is TGTGCCAGCAGCTTGGGACAGGGGCCTATAAATGAGCAGTTCTTC.